The T cell receptor (beta chain) under discussion was sequenced for a study of immune evolution from preneoplasia to lung adenocarcinoma. About the research overall: HLA loss of heterozygosity: roughly 6.6% AIS, about 15% MIA, around 35% ADC, none AAH.

Sequencing was performed with immunoSEQ multiplex PCR; in TCRdb, only in-frame clones are kept and a portion is missing. Of 8,000 to 10,000 clones listed, 65% to 80% are singletons. On this clone: Antigen specificity is unknown.

After removal of 1 base from V and 6 bases from J, the junction contained 3 bases not matched to a gene. Germline V gene lookup returns CDR1 SGHVS and CDR2 FQNEAQ. The CDR3 contains 14 residues. General observations from the study: Later-stage lesions appeared to have more T cells, more diversity, less clonality. KRAS-mutant nodules had the highest T cell clonality.

This chain uses TRBV7-8 with TRBJ1-1, with TRBD1 identical over 9 bases. This clonotype originated in a person aged 65 to 85 with lung adenocarcinoma. Some clones in this sample may be carry-over from other donors' samples. Material: FFPE minimally invasive lung adenocarcinoma tissue. The CDR3 DNA follows: TGTGCCAGCAGCTTAGTACAGGGGGCCTCTGAAGCTTTCTTT. Translated: CASSLVQGASEAFF.